This T cell receptor (beta chain) came from a study of T cell changes during pregnancy in multiple sclerosis. TCRdb's copy holds only in-frame clones and misses some; the assay was immunoSEQ multiplex PCR. This sample has under 110,000 clones, with 85% to 95% found just once. V gave up 5 bases and J gave up 0 bases, with 10 bases separating them. CDR1 is KGHSH and CDR2 is LQKENI in the germline V gene. There are 15 residues in the CDR3. This receptor was taken from a female donor with multiple sclerosis, enrolled in a pregnancy study. The V call is TRBV18, the J call TRBJ1-4, with D unresolved. Here the sequenced sample was peripheral blood, taken after pregnancy. The CDR3 DNA reads TGTGCCAGCTCATCCTACAGAGCAACTAATGAAAAACTGTTTTTT. It yields the protein CASSSYRATNEKLFF.